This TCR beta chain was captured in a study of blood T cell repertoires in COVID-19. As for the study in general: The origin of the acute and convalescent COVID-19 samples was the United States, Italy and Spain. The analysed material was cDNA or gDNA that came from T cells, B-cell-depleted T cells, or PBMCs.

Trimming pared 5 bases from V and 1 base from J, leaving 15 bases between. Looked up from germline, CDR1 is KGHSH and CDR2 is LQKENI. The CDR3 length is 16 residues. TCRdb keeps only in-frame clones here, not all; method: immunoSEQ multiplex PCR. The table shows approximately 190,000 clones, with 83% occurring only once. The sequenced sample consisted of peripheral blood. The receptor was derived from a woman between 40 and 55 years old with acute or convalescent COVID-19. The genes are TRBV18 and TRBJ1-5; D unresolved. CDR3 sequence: CASSSPGPGSNQPQHF. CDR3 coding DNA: TGTGCCAGCTCATCCCCTGGGCCAGGAAGCAATCAGCCCCAGCATTTT.